The next 15 T cell receptor beta chains were all read from a single sample in a study of neoadjuvant anti-PD-1 for oral cavity cancer. Only in-frame clones appear in the TCRdb table, and some are missing; sequencing was by immunoSEQ multiplex PCR. The sample holds 20,000 to 25,000 clones; around a quarter are singletons and the top ten take 15% to 20%. As to time point: after neoadjuvant nivolumab, at surgical resection. Sample: tumor tissue, taken after nivolumab (anti-PD-1) treatment. These receptors were taken from a person between 40 and 85 years old with oral cavity squamous cell carcinoma.

V and J are TRBV4-1 and TRBJ1-5; 10 bases line up with TRBD1. The V segment lost 1 base and the J segment 4 bases; nucleotides outside the gene matches: 7. This CDR3 is built from 17 residues. Germline CDR1 is MGHRA and CDR2 is YSYEKL. This CDR3 reads CASSQGPRDRGNQPQHF. The CDR3 coding sequence is TGCGCCAGCAGCCAAGGGCCCCGGGACAGGGGTAATCAGCCCCAGCATTTT.

The table lists this clone with a few counts. This chain joins TRBV10-1 and TRBJ2-1; 8 nucleotides match TRBD1. This CDR3 region has 14 residues. Per the germline V gene, CDR1 is WNHNN and CDR2 is SYGVQD (reference sequence). V trimming: 1 base; J trimming: 7 bases; junction bases outside the gene matches: 3. CDR3 loop: CASSEWTGHNEQFF. Written as DNA, the CDR3 is TGCGCCAGCAGTGAGTGGACAGGGCATAATGAGCAGTTCTTC.

The chain employs TRBV5-1 and TRBJ2-1; no clear D gene. Germline loops: CDR1 SGHRS, CDR2 YFSETQ. CDR3 length: 14 residues. Trimming cost V 0 bases and J 8 bases, with 12 bases left between them. Written as DNA, the CDR3 is TGCGCCAGCAGCTTGGAGCTTAGCTTCGATGAGCAGTTCTTC. It translates to CASSLELSFDEQFF.

This clone was seen at least ten times. The J gene is TRBJ1-4, the V gene TRBV6-1, with D maybe TRBD1 (5 bases). From germline, CDR1 is MNHNS and CDR2 SASEGT. V shed 3 bases and J shed 8 bases, with 13 bases lying between them. The CDR3 is 14 residues long. The CDR3 region has the DNA TGTGCCAGCAGTGATTGGGGCAGCTCCGAAAAACTGTTTTTT. It specifies CASSDWGSSEKLFF.

The table lists this clone with a few counts. V is TRBV6-6 and J is TRBJ1-6; D is ambiguous. Deletions cut 2 bases from V and 9 bases from J, with 11 bases between. Germline CDR1 and CDR2: MNHNY and SVGAGI (reference sequence). This CDR3 contains 14 residues. The CDR3, as DNA: TGTGCCAGCAGTTACGTGGATTCGAGTTCACCCCTCCACTTT. As protein: CASSYVDSSSPLHF.

The table lists this clone with a few counts. The V call is TRBV7-9, the J call TRBJ1-4, with D maybe TRBD1 (6 bases). Germline V gene data show CDR1 as SEHNR and CDR2 as FQNEAQ (reference sequence). V was shortened by 4 bases and J by 5 bases, with 17 bases between the two germline ends. The CDR3 runs to 16 residues. In DNA form, the CDR3 reads TGTGCCAGCAGCTCAACCAGGGGATCTTCCAATGAAAAACTGTTTTTT. Its protein product is CASSSTRGSSNEKLFF.

This clone turned up a few times. This chain joins TRBV20-1 and TRBJ2-7; D unclear. V shed 6 bases and J shed 6 bases, with 12 bases lying between them. The germline gives CDR1 DFQATT, CDR2 SNEGSKA (reference sequence). The CDR3 contains 11 residues. In DNA, the CDR3 is TGCAGTGCCCAGATGCAATTCGAGCAGTACTTC. It yields the protein CSAQMQFEQYF.

The chain joins TRBV9 to TRBJ2-1; 7 bases fit TRBD2. This CDR3 has 10 residues. CDR1 SGDLS and CDR2 YYNGEE come from the germline V gene. J lost 8 bases, V lost 7 bases, and 0 bases had no gene match. CDR3 region: CASAGDEQFF. CDR3 nucleotides: TGTGCCAGCGCGGGGGATGAGCAGTTCTTC.

This rearrangement joins TRBV18 to TRBJ1-5; D is perhaps TRBD1 (5 bases). CDR3 length: 14 amino acids. Trimming pared 3 bases from V and 12 bases from J, leaving 18 bases between. Germline V lookup: CDR1 KGHSH, CDR2 LQKENI. The CDR3 sequence: CASSPDGTASNQHF. The DNA of the CDR3 is TGTGCCAGCTCACCGGACGGGACCGCATCCAACCAGCATTTT.

The J gene is TRBJ2-7, the V gene TRBV28; tentative D call: TRBD2 (5 bases). The CDR3 is 14 amino acids. CDR1 is MDHEN and CDR2 is SYDVKM in the germline V gene. V was shortened by 10 bases and J by 0 bases, with 16 bases between the two germline ends. The DNA for the CDR3 is TGTGCCACGAGACGTCGGGGAAGCTCCTACGAGCAGTACTTC. It yields the protein CATRRRGSSYEQYF. The variable domain in full, with the rest retrieved from reference TRBV28 and TRBJ2-7, is DVKVTQSSRYLVKRTGEKVFLECVQDMDHENMFWYRQDPGLGLRLIYFSYDVKMKEKGDIPEGYSVSREKKERFSLILESASTNQTSMYLCATRRRGSSYEQYFGPGTRLTVT.

This clone was counted between two and nine times. The chain carries TRBV7-9 and TRBJ2-5, with D perhaps TRBD1 (6 bases). Germline V gives CDR1 SEHNR, CDR2 FQNEAQ (reference sequence). Trimming removed 5 bases from V and 5 bases from J, with 15 bases in between. CDR3 length equals 14 residues. CDR3 bases: TGTGCCAGCAGCACCCCGACAGGTTGGGAGACCCAGTACTTC. Encoded protein: CASSTPTGWETQYF.

The chain employs TRBV19 and TRBJ1-3, with D unresolved. The V end lost 2 bases, the J end lost 0 bases, and 8 bases lay between the germline ends. The germline CDR1 and CDR2 sequences are LNHDA and SQIVND (reference sequence). This CDR3 is built from 15 residues. The CDR3 spells CASSIRESSGNTIYF. In DNA, the CDR3 is TGTGCCAGTAGTATAAGGGAAAGCTCTGGAAACACCATATATTTT.

The gene calls are TRBV7-9 and TRBJ1-4, with TRBD1 matching 7 bases. Germline V gene lookup returns CDR1 SEHNR and CDR2 FQNEAQ (reference sequence). CDR3 length equals 16 residues. The V segment lost 2 bases and the J segment 3 bases; nucleotides outside the gene matches: 6. The CDR3 DNA is TGTGCCAGCAGCTTAATTTCAGGGACAGCTAATGAAAAACTGTTTTTT. It encodes CASSLISGTANEKLFF.

CDR3 nucleotides: TGTGCCAGCAGCTTAGCCCAGGGGGGCAACTACGAGCAGTACTTC. Translation gives CASSLAQGGNYEQYF. The gene calls are TRBV7-9 and TRBJ2-7, with D possibly matching TRBD1 (7 bases). CDR3 length equals 15 residues. V lost 0 bases, J lost 3 bases, and 12 bases lay in between. Looked up from germline, CDR1 is SEHNR and CDR2 is FQNEAQ (reference sequence).

CDR3 residues: CASSYWDYQETQYF. In DNA form, the CDR3 reads TGTGCCAGCAGTTACTGGGACTACCAAGAGACCCAGTACTTC. The chain uses TRBV6-6 and TRBJ2-5, with a weak D call TRBD2 (6 bases). This CDR3 spans 14 amino acids. Germline V gene sequence: CDR1 MNHNY, CDR2 SVGAGI (reference sequence). Trimming took off 1 base at V and 0 bases at J, with 6 bases between the two ends.